Listed below are T cell receptor beta chains from one sample, sequenced in a study of CD8 T cells in ankylosing spondylitis. TCRdb reprocessed the 5' RACE reads with MiXCR, giving one entry per CDR3 protein. This repertoire shows 200,000 to 250,000 distinct CDR3 sequences, 32% found once; its top ten account for roughly 4.2%. Sequencing was carried out using blood, either unsorted or a sorted T cell fraction (not recorded which). These receptor sequences come from a male donor with ankylosing spondylitis or in good health (not recorded which). Both conserved end residues are part of each CDR3. The D gene is left open where the match is weak. Size tells how often a clone was seen (once, few, many) or the class of an expanded clone, and some rows leave it out.

J: TRBJ2-1; size: -; V: TRBV20-1; D: TRBD1; length: 15; CDR3: CSASGGTGAGNEQFF; DNA: TGCAGTGCTAGTGGGGGGACAGGGGCAGGGAATGAGCAGTTCTTC
J: TRBJ2-3; size: -; V: TRBV29-1; D: TRBD1; length: 16; CDR3: CSVEGGQGWGTDTQYF; DNA: TGCAGCGTTGAAGGTGGACAGGGCTGGGGCACAGATACGCAGTATTTT
J: TRBJ2-7; size: -; V: TRBV9; D: -; length: 15; CDR3: CASSVGFLPSYEQYF; DNA: TGTGCCAGCAGCGTAGGATTTCTCCCCTCCTACGAGCAGTACTTC
J: TRBJ2-7; size: -; V: TRBV5-5; D: TRBD1; length: 15; CDR3: CASSLVQGDGYEQYF; DNA: TGTGCCAGCAGCTTGGTACAGGGGGACGGCTACGAGCAGTACTTC
J: TRBJ2-1; size: -; V: TRBV20-1; D: -; length: 11; CDR3: CSARDLYEQFF; DNA: TGCAGTGCTAGAGATCTCTATGAGCAGTTCTTC
J: TRBJ2-1; size: -; V: TRBV11-1; D: TRBD2; length: 16; CDR3: CASSRAGGKYLNEQFF; DNA: TGTGCCAGCAGTCGAGCGGGGGGTAAATATCTCAATGAGCAGTTCTTC
J: TRBJ2-7; size: -; V: TRBV5-6; D: -; length: 14; CDR3: CASSYLRASNEQYF; DNA: TGTGCCAGCAGCTACCTTAGGGCGTCCAACGAGCAGTACTTC
J: TRBJ2-3; size: -; V: TRBV12-3/TRBV12-4; D: TRBD2; length: 13; CDR3: CASISGAGDTQYF; DNA: TGTGCCAGCATTAGCGGGGCGGGGGATACGCAGTATTTT
J: TRBJ2-7; size: few; V: TRBV20-1; D: TRBD1; length: 12; CDR3: CSVDQGAYEQYF; DNA: TGCAGCGTAGACCAGGGGGCCTACGAGCAGTACTTC
J: TRBJ2-1; size: -; V: TRBV2; D: -; length: 16; CDR3: CASREVGAISYNEQFF; DNA: TGTGCCAGCAGGGAGGTAGGGGCCATCTCCTACAATGAGCAGTTCTTC
J: TRBJ2-3; size: -; V: TRBV5-1; D: -; length: 16; CDR3: CASSLGPLGSTDTQYF; DNA: TGCGCCAGCAGCCTGGGGCCACTTGGAAGCACAGATACGCAGTATTTT
J: TRBJ2-3; size: few; V: TRBV5-1; D: -; length: 12; CDR3: CASSFQEDTQYF; DNA: TGCGCCAGCAGCTTCCAGGAAGATACGCAGTATTTT
J: TRBJ2-2; size: few; V: TRBV24-1; D: -; length: 16; CDR3: CATSDPITGDLKELFF; DNA: TGTGCCACCAGTGACCCTATAACCGGAGACCTCAAGGAGCTGTTTTTT
J: TRBJ2-7; size: few; V: TRBV12-3/TRBV12-4; D: TRBD1; length: 14; CDR3: CASSIDRGGYEQYF; DNA: TGTGCCAGCAGTATCGACAGGGGGGGCTACGAGCAGTACTTC
J: TRBJ2-1; size: -; V: TRBV12-3/TRBV12-4; D: -; length: 15; CDR3: CASSFKRVPYNEQFF; DNA: TGTGCCAGCAGTTTTAAGCGGGTCCCCTACAATGAGCAGTTCTTC
J: TRBJ1-6; size: few; V: TRBV7-2; D: -; length: 13; CDR3: CASSLLSDSPLHF; DNA: TGTGCCAGCAGCTTACTATCCGATTCACCCCTCCACTTT
J: TRBJ2-1; size: many; V: TRBV7-9; D: -; length: 13; CDR3: CASSSGSYNEQFF; DNA: TGTGCCAGCAGCTCTGGCTCCTACAATGAGCAGTTCTTC
J: TRBJ1-6; size: few; V: TRBV12-3/TRBV12-4; D: -; length: 13; CDR3: CASTPRPNSPLHF; DNA: TGTGCCAGCACCCCAAGGCCGAATTCACCCCTCCACTTT
J: TRBJ2-3; size: -; V: TRBV5-1; D: TRBD2; length: 16; CDR3: CASSLGLAGTEDTQYF; DNA: TGCGCCAGCAGCTTAGGACTAGCGGGGACGGAAGATACGCAGTATTTT
J: TRBJ2-5; size: few; V: TRBV29-1; D: -; length: 12; CDR3: CSVETEWETQYF; DNA: TGCAGCGTTGAGACTGAGTGGGAGACCCAGTACTTC
J: TRBJ2-1; size: few; V: TRBV6-5; D: -; length: 11; CDR3: CASASGNEQFF; DNA: TGTGCCAGCGCGTCCGGGAATGAGCAGTTCTTC
J: TRBJ2-5; size: -; V: TRBV20-1; D: -; length: 14; CDR3: CSARKQGIGETQYF; DNA: TGCAGTGCTAGAAAGCAGGGGATCGGGGAGACCCAGTACTTC
J: TRBJ2-2; size: -; V: TRBV20-1; D: TRBD1; length: 14; CDR3: CSASPGQGTGELFF; DNA: TGCAGTGCTAGCCCGGGACAGGGTACCGGGGAGCTGTTTTTT